The entry below gives a single TCR beta chain sequence along with its context. This sample was taken from a study of blood T cell repertoires in COVID-19. Repertoires were generated with immunoSEQ multiplex PCR, while TCRdb's copy carries only in-frame clones and drops some. Of 200,000 to 250,000 clones listed, around 89% are singletons. V lost 9 bases and J lost 0; bases outside the gene matches: 4. The CDR3 contains 13 residues. The germline V gene has CDR1 SNHLY and CDR2 FYNNEI. The chain couples TRBV2 to TRBJ1-2; 7 bases fit TRBD1. The source of this sequence is a woman younger than 45 who had recovered from COVID-19. The specimen was PBMCs or T cells enriched from blood (not recorded which). The CDR3 nucleotides read TGTGCCAGTGGACAGGAGCCTAACTATGGCTACACCTTC. It encodes CASGQEPNYGYTF.